Reported below is one T cell receptor beta chain. This clone has a handful of counts. The clone's antigen remains unknown. Per-nucleotide qualities are absent, and no much larger clonotype sits a single base away. This entry is derived from a study of memory CD4+ T cells and cytomegalovirus serostatus (dated by TCRdb to the late 2010s). Background on the whole study: The roughly 33 healthy Belgian adults in the cohort included 9 who were CMV seropositive and 24 who were CMV seronegative. CD4+ memory TCRbeta repertoires of a Belgian cohort with known cytomegalovirus serostatus were sequenced in order to replicate a published TCR-based CMV serostatus classifier.

Single viable CD3+CD4+CD8-CD45RO+ cells were sorted as memory CD4+ T cells on a FACSAria II. CMV serostatus was determined with a Roche Elecsys assay detecting serum IgG against CMV pp150, pp28, p38 and p52. After the samples were thawed, total CD4+ T cells were enriched through positive selection using CD4 magnetic microbeads. The samples came from a different study that was designed specifically to examine the CD4+ T cell memory repertoire. Following standard operating procedures, peripheral blood mononuclear cells were isolated and cryopreserved, while serum was kept at -80 degrees C. The staining relied on CD3-PerCP (BW264/56), CD4-APC (RPA-T4), CD45RO-PE (UCHT1) and CD8-Pacific Orange (3B5) antibodies, and Sytox blue was used to exclude non-viable cells. General findings and caveats noted by the study authors: Among the 150 to 200 previously reported CMV-associated TCRbeta sequences, some 67 showed up in the CD4+ memory repertoires, with each one found in between one and five individuals. Results were interpreted as suggesting that the CMV-associated TCR signature is largely present in the CD4+ memory repertoire. The original-framework classifier achieved a median bootstrapped AUC of almost 0.97 with a 95% CI of 0.76-1.00 on the Belgian cohort. Unlike the original study, which covered naive and memory CD4+ and CD8+ populations, the Belgian study sequenced only CD4+CD45RO+ memory cells. For predicting CMV serostatus, the median bootstrapped AUC was about 0.95 using the original framework and about 0.9 using a US-trained random forest.

The CDR3 holds 11 amino acids from the cysteine to the phenylalanine. Only CDR3 DNA remains: 33 bases, in frame from the first base. For CDR1 and CDR2, the germline V gene lists SGHRS and YFSETQ. V is clipped by 5 bases and J by 6 bases, and the sequence between their germline boundaries is 9 bases long. Genomic DNA was extracted from sorted cells with the Quick-DNA Microprep Kit. Amplification of TCRbeta DNA was done with the immunoSEQ hsTCRbeta kit, following the protocol from the manufacturer. An Illumina MiSeq instrument was used to sequence the TCRbeta libraries. As for how the authors treated the data: Following removal of out-of-frame sequences, roughly 2 million distinct TCRbeta sequences were retained, with an average of around 70,000 per individual. Two values were used to score each individual: the count of about 150 previously reported CMV-associated TCRbeta sequences and the total count of productive distinct TCRbeta sequences. A beta-binomial model was reimplemented in Python, and scikit-learn random forests with default parameters were trained on US cohort data. Classifier performance on the Belgian cohort was summarized as median AUC with percentile confidence intervals calculated over 10,000 bootstrap iterations. Held by TCRdb, this immuneACCESS table contains in-frame sequences only and omits some clones. Under half of the omission traces to an unresolved V gene where checked; the cause of the rest is unknown. Clonal size and the V and J genes are those of that table, whereas D and trimming came from the DNA. The sample contains 30,000 to 40,000 clones, 65% to 80% of them found a single time. In total, the top ten clones hold more than 0.5% of the sample.

The specimen was memory CD4+ T cells from blood. This TCR was sampled from an adult in good health and CMV-seronegative. Some clones in this sample may be carry-over from other donors' samples. Rearrangement joined TRBV5-1 to TRBJ2-7, and perhaps TRBD1 as D gene, on 5 matching bases. The CDR3 corresponds to CASRGETEQYF. The nucleotides read TGCGCCAGCAGAGGGGAAACCGAGCAGTACTTC.